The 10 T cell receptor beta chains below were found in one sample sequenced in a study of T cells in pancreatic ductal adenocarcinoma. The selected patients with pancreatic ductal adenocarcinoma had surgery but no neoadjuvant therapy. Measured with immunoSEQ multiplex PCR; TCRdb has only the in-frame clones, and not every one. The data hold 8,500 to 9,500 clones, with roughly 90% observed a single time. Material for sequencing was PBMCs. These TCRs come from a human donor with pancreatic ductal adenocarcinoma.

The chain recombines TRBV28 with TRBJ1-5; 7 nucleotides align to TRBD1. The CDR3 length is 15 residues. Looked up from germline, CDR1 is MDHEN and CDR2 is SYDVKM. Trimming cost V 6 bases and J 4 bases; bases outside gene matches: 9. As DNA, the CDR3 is TGTGCCAGCAGCCCGACAGGGTTTGGGAATCAGCCCCAGCATTTT. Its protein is CASSPTGFGNQPQHF.

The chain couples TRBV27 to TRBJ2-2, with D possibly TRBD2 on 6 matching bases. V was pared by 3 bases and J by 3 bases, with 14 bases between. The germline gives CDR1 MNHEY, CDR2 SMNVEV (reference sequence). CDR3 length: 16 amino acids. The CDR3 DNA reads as TGTGCCAGCAGTTTTGGCCGGGGACTCTACACCGGGGAGCTGTTTTTT. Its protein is CASSFGRGLYTGELFF.

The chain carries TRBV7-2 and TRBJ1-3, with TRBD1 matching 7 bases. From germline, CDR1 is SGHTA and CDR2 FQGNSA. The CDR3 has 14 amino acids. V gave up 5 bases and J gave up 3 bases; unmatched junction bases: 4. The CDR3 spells CASSPSGGGNTIYF. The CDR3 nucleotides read TGTGCCAGCAGCCCGTCAGGGGGTGGAAACACCATATATTTT.

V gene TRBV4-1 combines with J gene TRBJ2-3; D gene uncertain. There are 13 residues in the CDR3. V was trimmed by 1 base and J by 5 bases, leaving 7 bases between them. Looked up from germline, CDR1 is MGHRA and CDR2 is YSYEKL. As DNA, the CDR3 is TGCGCCAGCAGCCAAGGTCGGGTAGATACGCAGTATTTT. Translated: CASSQGRVDTQYF.

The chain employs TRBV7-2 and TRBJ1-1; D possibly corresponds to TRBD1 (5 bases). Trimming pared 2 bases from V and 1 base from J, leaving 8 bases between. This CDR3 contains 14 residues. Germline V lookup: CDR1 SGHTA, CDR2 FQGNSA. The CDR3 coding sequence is TGTGCCAGCAGCTTATGGGGCCCGAACACTGAAGCTTTCTTT. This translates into CASSLWGPNTEAFF.

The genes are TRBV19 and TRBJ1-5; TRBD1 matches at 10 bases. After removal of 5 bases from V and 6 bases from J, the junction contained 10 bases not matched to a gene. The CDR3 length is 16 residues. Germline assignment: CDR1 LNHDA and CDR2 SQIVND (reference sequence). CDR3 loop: CASSPLGQGVSQPQHF. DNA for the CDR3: TGTGCCAGTAGTCCTTTAGGACAGGGGGTAAGTCAGCCCCAGCATTTT.

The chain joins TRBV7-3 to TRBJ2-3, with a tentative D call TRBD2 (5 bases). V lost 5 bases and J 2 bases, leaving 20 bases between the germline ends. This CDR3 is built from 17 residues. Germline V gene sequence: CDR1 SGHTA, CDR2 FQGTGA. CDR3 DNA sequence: TGTGCCAGCAGCCCCTGGGGTAGCGCCTTCTACACAGATACGCAGTATTTT. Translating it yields CASSPWGSAFYTDTQYF.

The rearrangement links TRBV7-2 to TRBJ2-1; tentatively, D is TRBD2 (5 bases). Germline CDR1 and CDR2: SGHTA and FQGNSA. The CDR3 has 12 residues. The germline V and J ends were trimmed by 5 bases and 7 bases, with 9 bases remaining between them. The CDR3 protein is CASSGGGNEQFF. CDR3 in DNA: TGTGCCAGCAGCGGCGGCGGGAATGAGCAGTTCTTC.

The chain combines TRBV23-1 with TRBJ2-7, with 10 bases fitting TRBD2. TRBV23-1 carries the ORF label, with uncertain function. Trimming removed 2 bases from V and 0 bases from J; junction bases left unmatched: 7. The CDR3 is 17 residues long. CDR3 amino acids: CASSQPFSGRPSYEQYF. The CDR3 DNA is TGCGCCAGCAGTCAACCTTTTAGCGGGAGGCCCTCCTACGAGCAGTACTTC.

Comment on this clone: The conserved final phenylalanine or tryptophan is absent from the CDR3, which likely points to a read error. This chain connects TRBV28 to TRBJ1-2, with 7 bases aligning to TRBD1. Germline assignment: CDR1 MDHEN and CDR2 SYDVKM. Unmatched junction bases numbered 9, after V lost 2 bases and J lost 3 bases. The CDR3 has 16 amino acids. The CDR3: CASSLPKQGYDYGYTL. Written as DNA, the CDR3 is TGTGCCAGCAGTTTACCTAAACAGGGGTACGACTATGGCTACACCCTC.